The clone carrying this TCR beta chain came up a few times. This sample stems from a study of T-cell reconstitution after alpha-beta-depleted transplantation in children. Unique molecular identifiers were incorporated during preparation of the TCRbeta library. TCRdb analysed the PCR reads with MiXCR anew, one entry per CDR3 protein. Of 440,000 or so distinct CDR3 sequences in the sample, about a tenth were seen once. Specimen: PBMCs from the stem cell graft donor, collected from the stem cell graft. This TCR was recovered from a human donor who donated a stem cell graft to a child with acute myeloid leukemia.

In DNA form, the CDR3 reads TGTGCCAGCAAGGGGTTACAGCCAAATGAGCAGTTCTTC. The encoded protein is CASKGLQPNEQFF. The chain is built from TRBV12-3 or TRBV12-4 and TRBJ2-1; tentatively, D is TRBD1 (5 bases). Trimming shortened V by 7 bases and J by 7 bases, and 14 bases separated the two germline ends. The CDR3 sequence is 13 residues long.